One and the same sample provided the 32 T cell receptor beta chains below, sequenced in a study of blood T cell repertoires in COVID-19. Here immunoSEQ multiplex PCR was the method, and the copy in TCRdb shows in-frame clones only, minus some. This repertoire shows roughly 250,000 clones, approximately 78% found once; its top ten account for approximately 13%. Specimen: peripheral blood. Every receptor here comes from a woman aged 55-69 years with active or convalescent COVID-19.

Only one count was recorded for this clone. The chain carries TRBV6-4 and TRBJ1-4; D gene unclear. V was cut by 6 bases and J by 8 bases, with 16 bases left in between. Per the germline V gene, CDR1 is MRHNA and CDR2 is SNTAGT. The CDR3 contains 14 residues. The CDR3: CASSPGRGNEKLFF. The CDR3 DNA sequence: TGTGCCAGCAGCCCCGGTCGGGGTAACGAAAAACTGTTTTTT.

This clone was picked up one time. The chain has TRBV13 and TRBJ2-7; TRBD1 agrees at 9 bases. The V gene's germline CDR1 is PRHDT and CDR2 FYEKMQ (reference sequence). J lost 2 bases, V lost 5 bases, and 1 base had no gene match. The CDR3 runs 13 residues. Here the CDR3 reads CASSRDRAYEQYF. In nucleotides, the CDR3 is TGTGCCAGCAGCCGGGACAGGGCCTACGAGCAGTACTTC.

The gene calls are TRBV25-1 and TRBJ1-1, with D perhaps matching TRBD1 (6 bases). CDR1 MGHDK and CDR2 SYGVNS come from the germline V gene. The CDR3 length is 12 residues. V lost 6 bases, J lost 11 bases, and 16 bases lay in between. The CDR3 DNA follows: TGTGCCAGCAGCCAACAGGGTGGTAATGCTTTCTTT. The encoded protein is CASSQQGGNAFF.

The chain links TRBV7-2 to TRBJ1-1, with D uncertain. The CDR3 covers 13 residues. V dropped 0 bases and J dropped 0 bases, with 2 bases sitting between them. CDR1 is SGHTA, CDR2 FQGNSA, per germline. CDR3 residues: CASSLAMNTEAFF. The CDR3 bases are TGTGCCAGCAGCTTAGCCATGAACACTGAAGCTTTCTTT.

Many counts were recorded for this clone. This chain connects TRBV7-6 to TRBJ2-5; 11 nucleotides align to TRBD2. Germline lookup yields CDR1 SGHVS and CDR2 FNYEAQ. J lost 5 bases, V lost 1 base, and 9 bases had no gene match. CDR3 length equals 17 residues. The DNA of the CDR3 is TGTGCCAGCAGCTTAGAACTAGCGGGGGAGAGAGGGGAGACCCAGTACTTC. Its translation is CASSLELAGERGETQYF. The variable domain in full, completed from reference TRBV7-6 and TRBJ2-5, reads GAGVSQSPRYKVTKRGQDVALRCDPISGHVSLYWYRQALGQGPEFLTYFNYEAQQDKSGLPNDRFSAERPEGSISTLTIQRTEQRDSAMYRCASSLELAGERGETQYFGPGTRLLVL.

V gene TRBV3-1 (or the pseudogene TRBV3-2) combines with J gene TRBJ1-3, with D possibly TRBD1 on 6 matching bases. The V end lost 1 base, the J end lost 0 bases, and 16 bases lay between the germline ends. Germline lookup yields CDR1 LGHDT and CDR2 YNNKEL (reference sequence). This CDR3 comprises 18 residues. Written as DNA, the CDR3 is TGTGCCAGCAGCCAAGGGCTTACAGGGATAATCTCTGGAAACACCATATATTTT. Translation: CASSQGLTGIISGNTIYF.

The rearrangement uses TRBV18 and TRBJ2-1, with D perhaps matching TRBD2 (5 bases). In germline, CDR1 is KGHSH, CDR2 LQKENI. V lost 3 bases to trimming and J lost 6 bases, with 9 bases between them. The CDR3 length is 13 residues. The DNA of the CDR3 is TGTGCCAGCTCACCGCTCGAGGGCAATGAGCAGTTCTTC. Its translation is CASSPLEGNEQFF.

The genes are TRBV19 and TRBJ2-7; possible D gene TRBD2, 6 bases. Germline V CDR1 and CDR2: LNHDA, SQIVND (reference sequence). V lost 5 bases, J lost 4 bases, and 21 bases lay in between. The CDR3 sequence is 16 residues long. In nucleotides, the CDR3 is TGTGCCAGTAGTGGCCAAGGACGAGGGAGGTGGTACGAGCAGTACTTC. This gives the protein CASSGQGRGRWYEQYF. The whole variable domain, remainder taken from reference TRBV19 and TRBJ2-7, is DGGITQSPKYLFRKEGQNVTLSCEQNLNHDAMYWYRQDPGQGLRLIYYSQIVNDFQKGDIAEGYSVSREKKESFPLTVTSAQKNPTAFYLCASSGQGRGRWYEQYFGPGTRLTVT.

This clone was counted once. The gene calls are TRBV2 and TRBJ1-2, with D maybe TRBD1 (5 bases). The CDR3 is 13 amino acids. In germline, CDR1 is SNHLY, CDR2 FYNNEI. Trimming removed 3 bases at V and 4 bases at J, with 9 bases between. The CDR3: CASSETALYGYTF. In nucleotides, the CDR3 is TGTGCCAGCAGTGAGACAGCCCTCTATGGCTACACCTTC. Based on the CDR3 plus reference TRBV2 and TRBJ1-2, the full variable domain is EPEVTQTPSHQVTQMGQEVILRCVPISNHLYFYWYRQILGQKVEFLVSFYNNEISEKSEIFDDQFSVERPDGSNFTLKIRSTKLEDSAMYFCASSETALYGYTFGSGTRLTVV.

V is TRBV9 and J is TRBJ1-3; D gene ambiguous. Germline CDR1 SGDLS, CDR2 YYNGEE. V was cut by 0 bases and J by 0 bases, with 10 bases left in between. This CDR3 is built from 16 residues. Here the CDR3 DNA reads TGTGCCAGCAGCGTAGGAGGGCGCGACTCTGGAAACACCATATATTTT. Its translation is CASSVGGRDSGNTIYF. The whole variable domain, filled in from reference TRBV9 and TRBJ1-3, reads DSGVTQTPKHLITATGQRVTLRCSPRSGDLSVYWYQQSLDQGLQFLIQYYNGEERAKGNILERFSAQQFPDLHSELNLSSLELGDSALYFCASSVGGRDSGNTIYFGEGSWLTVV.

V is TRBV2 and J is TRBJ1-5; the D is unclear. The CDR3 contains 13 residues. CDR1 is SNHLY and CDR2 is FYNNEI in the germline V gene. Trimming left V 3 bases short and J 5 bases short, with 8 bases between. CDR3 sequence (DNA): TGTGCCAGCAGTGATTCCAGATATCAGCCCCAGCATTTT. Translation gives CASSDSRYQPQHF. Combining the CDR3 with reference TRBV2 and TRBJ1-5 gives the whole variable domain EPEVTQTPSHQVTQMGQEVILRCVPISNHLYFYWYRQILGQKVEFLVSFYNNEISEKSEIFDDQFSVERPDGSNFTLKIRSTKLEDSAMYFCASSDSRYQPQHFGDGTRLSIL.

This rearrangement joins TRBV3-1 (or the pseudogene TRBV3-2) to TRBJ2-7; the D gene is possibly TRBD1 (7 bases). Germline V lookup: CDR1 LGHDT, CDR2 YNNKEL (reference sequence). V was trimmed by 5 bases and J by 13 bases, leaving 15 bases between them. This CDR3 comprises 11 residues. The CDR3 loop is CASSAGQNTYF. For the CDR3, the DNA is TGTGCCAGCAGCGCGGGACAGAATACATACTTC.

The chain is built from TRBV19 and TRBJ1-2; 7 bases match TRBD1. There are 14 residues in the CDR3. The V gene's germline CDR1 is LNHDA and CDR2 SQIVND (reference sequence). The junction had 8 bases not matched to a gene; V was cut back by 9 bases and J by 1 base. CDR3 nucleotides: TGTGCCAGCTTACCGGGACAGAATAACTATGGCTACACCTTC. The encoded protein is CASLPGQNNYGYTF.

The rearrangement joins TRBV19 to TRBJ1-1; 9 nucleotides agree with TRBD1. V shed 10 bases, J shed 1 base, and the junction held 10 bases outside the gene matches. This CDR3 comprises 15 residues. Germline-derived CDR1 and CDR2 are LNHDA and SQIVND (reference sequence). In DNA, the CDR3 is TGTGCCACCTTACCCGGGACAGGGAGGAACACTGAAGCTTTCTTT. It specifies CATLPGTGRNTEAFF.

In this sample, this clone turned up once. The chain links TRBV4-1 to TRBJ2-6; 7 nucleotides agree with TRBD2. V lost 3 bases and J lost 0; bases outside the gene matches: 14. Germline V gene data show CDR1 as MGHRA and CDR2 as YSYEKL. This CDR3 comprises 20 residues. The CDR3 sequence is CASSHELLAARRSGANVLTF. Written as DNA, the CDR3 is TGCGCCAGCAGCCACGAACTTCTAGCGGCCCGCCGCTCTGGGGCCAACGTCCTGACTTTC.

The gene calls are TRBV27 and TRBJ1-5; 10 positions agree with TRBD1. This CDR3 has 14 residues. The ends lost 6 bases at V and 4 bases at J; junction bases unmatched: 3. Germline V gene sequence: CDR1 MNHEY, CDR2 SMNVEV (reference sequence). The CDR3 loop reads CASSPDRGNQPQHF. DNA of the CDR3: TGTGCCAGCAGCCCGGACAGGGGGAATCAGCCCCAGCATTTT.

The V call is TRBV30, the J call TRBJ2-3, with D maybe TRBD1 (6 bases). The CDR3 sequence is 12 residues long. The germline V gene has CDR1 GTSNPN and CDR2 SVGIG (reference sequence). Trimming left V 0 bases short and J 6 bases short, with 7 bases between. In nucleotides, the CDR3 is TGTGCCTGGAGTGTACAGGGTGATACGCAGTATTTT. As protein: CAWSVQGDTQYF. Based on the CDR3 plus reference TRBV30 and TRBJ2-3, the full variable domain is SQTIHQWPATLVQPVGSPLSLECTVEGTSNPNLYWYRQAAGRGLQLLFYSVGIGQISSEVPQNLSASRPQDRQFILSSKKLLLSDSGFYLCAWSVQGDTQYFGPGTRLTVL.

The V and J genes are TRBV7-9 and TRBJ1-1; 11 nucleotides agree with TRBD1. The V gene's germline CDR1 is SEHNR and CDR2 FQNEAQ (reference sequence). The CDR3 is 14 amino acids. Trimming cost V 4 bases and J 10 bases; bases outside gene matches: 8. CDR3 loop: CASSSLGQGDGAFF. CDR3 in DNA: TGTGCCAGCAGCTCTCTGGGACAGGGGGACGGAGCTTTCTTT.

The chain employs TRBV27 and TRBJ1-1; D remains unclear. The CDR3 loop spans 13 amino acids. The ends were cut back, 2 bases at V and 3 bases at J, with 7 bases in the middle. Germline CDR1 reads MNHEY; CDR2 reads SMNVEV (reference sequence). The CDR3 is CASSLREHTEAFF. The CDR3 DNA sequence: TGTGCCAGCAGTTTAAGGGAGCACACTGAAGCTTTCTTT.

The rearrangement uses TRBV7-2 and TRBJ1-1; possibly TRBD1 for D (5 bases). CDR3 length: 13 residues. The germline V gene encodes CDR1 SGHTA and CDR2 FQGNSA. V was shortened by 2 bases and J by 8 bases, with 12 bases between the two germline ends. CDR3 sequence reads: CASSLRRTTEAFF. The CDR3 DNA sequence: TGTGCCAGCAGCTTACGTCGGACAACAGAAGCTTTCTTT.

This chain connects TRBV29-1 to TRBJ2-7, with TRBD2 as a possible D gene (5 bases). The germline gives CDR1 SQVTM, CDR2 ANQGSEA. V lost 6 bases to trimming and J lost 6 bases, with 15 bases between them. CDR3 length: 12 amino acids. CDR3 sequence: CSVKEVVGEQYF. CDR3 DNA: TGCAGCGTGAAGGAGGTCGTCGGCGAGCAGTACTTC.

The rearrangement joins TRBV2 to TRBJ2-3; the match to TRBD1 covers 9 bases. The CDR3 spans 16 residues. The germline V gene encodes CDR1 SNHLY and CDR2 FYNNEI. Trimming took 6 bases from V and 3 from J; bases not matched to a gene: 10. The CDR3 loop is CASRPSLGTGTDTQYF. DNA of the CDR3: TGTGCCAGCAGACCCTCGCTGGGGACAGGGACAGATACGCAGTATTTT.

The CDR3, as DNA: TGTGCCAGCAGTCCCGACAGGCGTGGAGCTTTCTTT. It yields the protein CASSPDRRGAFF. The V gene is TRBV12-3 or TRBV12-4, the J gene TRBJ1-1; D might be TRBD1 (6 bases). CDR3 length equals 12 residues. V was clipped by 5 bases and J by 10 bases, with 14 bases between them.

This sequence joins TRBV6-2 or TRBV6-3 and TRBJ2-5; TRBD2 aligns across 16 bases. CDR3 length equals 17 residues. Trimming cost V 6 bases and J 5 bases; bases outside gene matches: 9. Per germline, CDR1 MNHEY and CDR2 SVGEGT. The CDR3 reads CASSPGLAGGPRETQYF. The DNA for the CDR3 is TGTGCCAGCAGCCCGGGACTAGCGGGGGGGCCCCGGGAGACCCAGTACTTC.

The chain uses TRBV7-8 and TRBJ1-1; D is unresolved. V was clipped by 2 bases and J by 2 bases, with 15 bases between them. Germline values: CDR1 SGHVS, CDR2 FQNEAQ. This CDR3 comprises 16 residues. The CDR3 region has the DNA TGTGCCAGCAGCTTAACGAGGTTGGCGGTCAACACTGAAGCTTTCTTT. Amino acids: CASSLTRLAVNTEAFF.

The chain employs TRBV5-1 and TRBJ2-1; TRBD2 matches 13 bases. CDR3 length equals 15 residues. Germline CDR1 reads SGHRS; CDR2 reads YFSETQ. V gave up 3 bases and J gave up 12 bases; unmatched junction bases: 9. The CDR3, as DNA: TGCGCCAGCAGCTCCGGGACTAGCGGGGCTCAGGGGCAGTTCTTC. Translation gives CASSSGTSGAQGQFF.

On this clone: The same CDR3 arises from other DNA sequences in this sample as well. The chain links TRBV4-1 to TRBJ2-1; 7 nucleotides agree with TRBD2. V lost 0 bases and J lost 2; bases outside the gene matches: 4. The CDR3 consists of 16 residues. Germline V gene lookup returns CDR1 MGHRA and CDR2 YSYEKL. The CDR3 loop is CASSQDPSGPYNEQFF. For the CDR3, the DNA is TGCGCCAGCAGCCAAGACCCTAGCGGACCCTACAATGAGCAGTTCTTC.

The rearrangement joins TRBV7-9 to TRBJ1-1; no reliable D call. CDR1 and CDR2 from the germline V gene are SEHNR and FQNEAQ (reference sequence). The CDR3 extends over 13 amino acids. Trimming left V 4 bases short and J 0 bases short, with 6 bases between. CDR3 sequence (DNA): TGTGCCAGCAGCTCAGCCGTGAACACTGAAGCTTTCTTT. Encoded protein: CASSSAVNTEAFF.

The rearrangement uses TRBV5-1 and TRBJ1-1, with 10 bases matching TRBD1. The trim removed 2 bases at V and 1 base at J, leaving 2 bases unmatched. CDR3 size: 15 residues. In germline, CDR1 is SGHRS, CDR2 YFSETQ. CDR3 DNA: TGCGCCAGCAGCTTTAGGGACAGGGGGAACACTGAAGCTTTCTTT. Its protein is CASSFRDRGNTEAFF.

The V and J genes are TRBV6-1 and TRBJ2-1; a weak D match, TRBD2 (6 bases). The germline V gene has CDR1 MNHNS and CDR2 SASEGT. The V gene lost 6 bases and the J gene lost 7 bases, with 16 bases spanning the gap. The CDR3 totals 14 residues. CDR3 protein: CASRTGTLRNEQFF. The CDR3 nucleotides read TGTGCCAGCAGAACCGGGACTCTGAGGAATGAGCAGTTCTTC.

The chain joins TRBV6-6 to TRBJ2-2; TRBD2 is a possible D gene (6 bases). V was shortened by 7 bases and J by 5 bases, with 17 bases between the two germline ends. CDR3 size: 15 residues. Looked up from germline, CDR1 is MNHNY and CDR2 is SVGAGI (reference sequence). CDR3 amino acids: CASTIPPAGTGELFF. The DNA of the CDR3 is TGTGCCAGCACCATCCCCCCGGCGGGGACCGGGGAGCTGTTTTTT.

The chain uses TRBV10-2 and TRBJ2-7; D not resolved. The CDR3 extends over 11 amino acids. V was clipped by 3 bases and J by 3 bases, with 3 bases between them. Germline V gene lookup returns CDR1 WSHSY and CDR2 SAAADI. CDR3 loop: CASSDSYEQYF. In nucleotides, the CDR3 is TGCGCCAGCAGTGACAGCTACGAGCAGTACTTC.